The rows below give T cell receptor beta chains drawn from one sample of a study of cytomegalovirus exposure and HLA in healthy donors. The assay was immunoSEQ multiplex PCR, and TCRdb's table has in-frame clones only and misses some. The table has over 85,000 clones, about three quarters seen once; the top ten hold roughly 2.9%. The specimen sequenced was PBMCs. These receptors were obtained from a woman aged 55-69 years in good health and CMV-seropositive. CDR3s leave out the opening cysteine and the closing phenylalanine or tryptophan. Each record gives: CDR3 protein, J gene, V gene.

ASSATASEQY,TRBJ2-7,TRBV18
ASSTRTGPTDTQY,TRBJ2-3,TRBV18
AISEGQGEGRNTEAF,TRBJ1-1,TRBV10-3
ASSFFLSGANVLT,TRBJ2-6,TRBV7-2
ASSPFPSGNSYEQY,TRBJ2-7,TRBV19
ASSLPGPGTGEVTYGYT,TRBJ1-2,TRBV28
ASSVTGGTDTQY,TRBJ2-3,TRBV25-1
ASSFGGRASTDTQY,TRBJ2-3,TRBV28
ASKKVLAGSYNEQF,TRBJ2-1,TRBV27
ASSVATGESGNTIY,TRBJ1-3,TRBV9
ASNRASGTGELF,TRBJ2-2,TRBV25-1
ASSFSLASGRGDTQY,TRBJ2-3,TRBV5-4
ASSLAGVTEAF,TRBJ1-1,TRBV5-1
ASSFGSSNTEAF,TRBJ1-1,TRBV5-1
ASSQVTGVNTIY,TRBJ1-3,TRBV4-1
ARSYGVLCEQY,TRBJ2-7,TRBV5-3
ASSSQTGRTDTQY,TRBJ2-3,TRBV5-4
ASRRAGPYYEQY,TRBJ2-7,TRBV25-1
ASALAVSSTDTQY,TRBJ2-3,TRBV5-4
ASSLSQVSGYT,TRBJ1-2,TRBV7-9
ASSAQGPPDGYT,TRBJ1-2,TRBV25-1
ASTSQGNTEAF,TRBJ1-1,TRBV2
ASSMGTTLETQY,TRBJ2-5,TRBV19
SAVGLAHQETQY,TRBJ2-5,TRBV29-1
ASSLPLRLAGYINEQF,TRBJ2-1,TRBV7-9
ASSQAGGTGNTEAF,TRBJ1-1,TRBV4-1
ASGEKGANQPQH,TRBJ1-5,TRBV6-5
ASSPPEGPPGQY,TRBJ2-7,TRBV19
ASSAIPGIEQF,TRBJ2-1,TRBV5-1
ASRPERTGAEAF,TRBJ1-1,TRBV28
ASSLEGQGISYEQY,TRBJ2-7,TRBV5-6
ARRSQGKSPLH,TRBJ1-6,TRBV5-3